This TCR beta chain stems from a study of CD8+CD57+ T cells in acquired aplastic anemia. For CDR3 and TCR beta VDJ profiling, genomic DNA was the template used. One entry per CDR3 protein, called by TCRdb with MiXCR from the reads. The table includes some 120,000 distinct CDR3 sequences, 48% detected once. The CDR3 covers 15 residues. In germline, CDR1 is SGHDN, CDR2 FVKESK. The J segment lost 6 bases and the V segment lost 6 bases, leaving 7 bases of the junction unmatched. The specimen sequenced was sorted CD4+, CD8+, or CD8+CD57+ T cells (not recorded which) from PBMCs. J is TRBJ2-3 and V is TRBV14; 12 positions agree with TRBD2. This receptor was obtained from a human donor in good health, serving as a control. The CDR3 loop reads CASRLAGGGGDTQYF. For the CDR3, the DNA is TGTGCCAGCAGACTAGCGGGGGGCGGTGGGGATACGCAGTATTTT.